Following are 17 T cell receptor beta chains from one sample sequenced in a study of T-cell reconstitution after alpha-beta-depleted transplantation in children. The library targeted TCRbeta and was prepared with unique molecular identifiers. A single record per CDR3 protein comes from TCRdb applying MiXCR to the PCR reads. Here the sample spans hundreds of thousands of distinct CDR3 sequences, roughly 16% being singletons. The sequencing used PBMCs, mostly from graft donor cells, collected 360 days after TCRalphabeta/CD19-depleted stem cell transplant. These receptors were taken from a male patient younger than 18 who had a stem cell transplant for acute lymphoblastic leukemia, so the T cells may come from the graft donor.

This clonotype showed up just once. This chain connects TRBV29-1 to TRBJ2-5; TRBD2 matches at 11 bases. This CDR3 spans 14 amino acids. The V gene's germline CDR1 is SQVTM and CDR2 ANQGSEA. V gave up 7 bases and J gave up 7 bases; unmatched junction bases: 11. CDR3 region: CSATTSGRMGTQYF. DNA for the CDR3: TGCAGCGCCACTACTAGCGGGAGAATGGGGACCCAGTACTTC. Drawing the rest from reference TRBV29-1 and TRBJ2-5, the complete variable domain is SAVISQKPSRDICQRGTSLTIQCQVDSQVTMMFWYRQQPGQSLTLIATANQGSEATYESGFVIDKFPISRPNLTFSTLTVSNMSPEDSSIYLCSATTSGRMGTQYFGPGTRLLVL.

In DNA, the CDR3 is TGCGCCAGCAGCTTTAGTTTCAGGGGATCCTACGAGCAGTACTTC. Translating gives CASSFSFRGSYEQYF. The V and J genes are TRBV5-1 and TRBJ2-7; D is possibly TRBD1 (6 bases). Germline CDR1 reads SGHRS; CDR2 reads YFSETQ. Between the trimmed V and J ends, which lost 2 bases and 1 base, there was a span of 13 bases. There are 15 residues in the CDR3.

The V and J genes are TRBV27 and TRBJ2-1, with D maybe TRBD2 (6 bases). Germline CDR1 MNHEY, CDR2 SMNVEV (reference sequence). This CDR3 region has 14 residues. V was pared by 5 bases and J by 2 bases, with 10 bases between. CDR3 residues: CASSLAPTYNEQFF. The CDR3 DNA follows: TGTGCCAGCAGTCTAGCGCCCACCTACAATGAGCAGTTCTTC.

This chain links TRBV30 with TRBJ2-7; D remains unclear. V dropped 2 bases and J dropped 4 bases, with 9 bases sitting between them. Germline V gene data show CDR1 as GTSNPN and CDR2 as SVGIG (reference sequence). The CDR3 loop spans 12 amino acids. For the CDR3, the DNA is TGTGCCTGGAGTTCTACTCAGTACGAGCAGTACTTC. It specifies CAWSSTQYEQYF.

The chain joins TRBV11-1 to TRBJ2-3; 9 bases are shared with TRBD2. Germline CDR1 is SGHAT and CDR2 is FQDESV (reference sequence). J gave up 0 bases and V 5 bases, and 12 bases lay outside the gene matches. The CDR3 contains 18 residues. CDR3 sequence reads: CASSPSPPLAGSTDTQYF. CDR3 sequence (DNA): TGTGCCAGCAGCCCCTCCCCCCCGCTAGCGGGAAGCACAGATACGCAGTATTTT.

This clonotype was seen at least ten times. The chain links TRBV12-3 or TRBV12-4 to TRBJ1-6, with unresolved D. This CDR3 is built from 12 residues. V lost 5 bases and J lost 9, with 8 bases in between. CDR3 protein: CASSVGSSPLHF. CDR3 nucleotide sequence: TGTGCCAGCAGTGTAGGTAGTTCACCCCTCCACTTT.

In this sample, this clonotype turned up a few times. The chain couples TRBV3-1 to TRBJ2-7; D is undetermined. This CDR3 contains 15 residues. From germline, CDR1 is LGHDT and CDR2 YNNKEL (reference sequence). Trimming removed 1 base at V and 0 bases at J, with 10 bases between. This CDR3 reads CASSQGLSSSYEQYF. As DNA, the CDR3 is TGTGCCAGCAGCCAAGGACTTTCCAGCTCCTACGAGCAGTACTTC.

The rearrangement links TRBV25-1 to TRBJ2-1; D might be TRBD1 or TRBD2, each matching 5 bases. Germline CDR1 is MGHDK and CDR2 is SYGVNS. Between the trimmed V and J ends, which lost 8 bases and 5 bases, there was a span of 19 bases. The CDR3 has 15 residues. The CDR3 coding sequence is TGTGCCAGCTTGGACCGGGACCCCGGCCACAATGAGCAGTTCTTC. The encoded protein is CASLDRDPGHNEQFF.

This clonotype was detected ten times or more. The genes are TRBV4-1 and TRBJ2-7; D may be TRBD1 or TRBD2 (5 bases each). The germline V and J ends were trimmed by 1 base and 7 bases, with 8 bases remaining between them. The V gene's germline CDR1 is MGHRA and CDR2 YSYEKL. This CDR3 contains 12 residues. The CDR3 is CASSQGGGEQYF. The CDR3 DNA is TGCGCCAGCAGCCAAGGTGGGGGTGAGCAGTACTTC.

This clonotype was seen ten or more times. The chain links TRBV7-2 to TRBJ2-1; D ambiguous. Germline V CDR1 and CDR2: SGHTA, FQGNSA. The CDR3 length is 13 residues. With 5 bases removed from V and 11 bases from J, the gap between germline ends came to 16 bases. The CDR3 region is CASSLKGVTKQFF. CDR3 nucleotide sequence: TGTGCCAGCAGCCTTAAAGGCGTGACGAAGCAGTTCTTC.

This clonotype occurred once. CDR3 sequence (DNA): TGTGCCAGCAGCCTGGGCCTAGCGGGGGCGGCCTACGAGCAGTACTTC. This encodes CASSLGLAGAAYEQYF. This rearrangement joins TRBV5-6 to TRBJ2-7, with TRBD2 matching over 10 bases. Germline CDR1 is SGHDT and CDR2 is YYEEEE. The CDR3 has 16 residues. With V trimmed by 4 bases and J by 2 bases, 9 bases remained unmatched.

This clonotype was detected ten times or more. V gene TRBV6-5 combines with J gene TRBJ2-1, with a weak D call TRBD2 (6 bases). Trimming removed 4 bases at V and 10 bases at J, with 17 bases between. The CDR3 contains 14 residues. CDR1 and CDR2 (germline): MNHEY, SVGAGI. CDR3 in amino acids: CASSSITSSTEQFF. CDR3 coding DNA: TGTGCCAGCAGTTCAATTACTAGCTCAACCGAGCAGTTCTTC.

The chain's CDR3 is CATSRGNRAVLSYEQYF. In DNA form, the CDR3 reads TGTGCCACCAGCAGAGGAAATCGGGCAGTGCTTTCCTACGAGCAGTACTTC. The rearrangement links TRBV15 to TRBJ2-7; D remains unclear. Germline loops: CDR1 LNHNV, CDR2 YYDKDF (reference sequence). CDR3 length: 17 residues. Trimming shortened V by 1 base and J by 1 base, and 17 bases separated the two germline ends.

This clonotype occurred a few times. The gene calls are TRBV4-1 and TRBJ1-2; D is unclear. The V gene's germline CDR1 is MGHRA and CDR2 YSYEKL. V gave up 0 bases and J gave up 5 bases, with 19 bases separating them. The CDR3 contains 17 residues. CDR3: CASSQDQNSRPLYGYTF. The CDR3 DNA reads TGCGCCAGCAGCCAAGATCAAAACAGCAGGCCCTTATATGGCTACACCTTC.

This clonotype has a handful of counts. The chain links TRBV10-3 to TRBJ2-7, with TRBD2 matching 15 bases. V gave up 6 bases and J gave up 6 bases; unmatched junction bases: 12. CDR1 is ENHRY and CDR2 is SYGVKD in the germline V gene. The CDR3 has 17 residues. The CDR3 here is CAISIIGTSGRSSEQYF. The CDR3, as DNA: TGTGCCATCAGCATTATCGGGACTAGCGGGAGGTCCAGCGAGCAGTACTTC.

V gene TRBV7-3 combines with J gene TRBJ2-1; no reliable D call. Trimming stripped 1 base from V and 12 bases from J, with 10 bases between. The CDR3 spans 12 residues. Germline V gene lookup returns CDR1 SGHTA and CDR2 FQGTGA. The CDR3 spells CASSLNGKGQFF. The CDR3 coding sequence is TGTGCCAGCAGCTTAAATGGGAAAGGGCAGTTCTTC. The full variable domain, its missing parts supplied by reference TRBV7-3 and TRBJ2-1, is GAGVSQTPSNKVTEKGKYVELRCDPISGHTALYWYRQSLGQGPEFLIYFQGTGAADDSGLPNDRFFAVRPEGSVSTLKIQRTERGDSAVYLCASSLNGKGQFFGPGTRLTVL.

This clonotype was counted only a few times. The chain joins TRBV20-1 to TRBJ2-6; D ambiguous. CDR1 and CDR2 from the germline V gene are DFQATT and SNEGSKA (reference sequence). The CDR3 is 14 amino acids. Trimming stripped 1 base from V and 0 bases from J, with 4 bases between. CDR3 DNA sequence: TGCAGTGCTAGAGGAGCCTCTGGGGCCAACGTCCTGACTTTC. It codes for CSARGASGANVLTF.